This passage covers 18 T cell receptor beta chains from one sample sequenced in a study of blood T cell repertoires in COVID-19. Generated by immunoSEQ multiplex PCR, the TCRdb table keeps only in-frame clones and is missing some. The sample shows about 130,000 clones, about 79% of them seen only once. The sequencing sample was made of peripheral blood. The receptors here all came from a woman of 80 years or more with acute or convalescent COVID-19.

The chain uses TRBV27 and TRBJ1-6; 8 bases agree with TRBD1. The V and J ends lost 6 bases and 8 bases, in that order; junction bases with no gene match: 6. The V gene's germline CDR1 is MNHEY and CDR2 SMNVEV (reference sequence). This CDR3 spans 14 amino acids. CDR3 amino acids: CASRYGQGYSPLHF. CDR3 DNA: TGTGCCAGCAGGTACGGACAGGGCTATTCACCCCTCCACTTT.

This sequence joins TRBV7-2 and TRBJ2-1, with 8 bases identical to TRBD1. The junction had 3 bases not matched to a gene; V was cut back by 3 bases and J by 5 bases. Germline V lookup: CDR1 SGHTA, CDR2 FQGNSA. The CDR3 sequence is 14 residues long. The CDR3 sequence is CASSLDRVNNEQFF. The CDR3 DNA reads TGTGCCAGCAGCTTGGACAGGGTAAACAATGAGCAGTTCTTC.

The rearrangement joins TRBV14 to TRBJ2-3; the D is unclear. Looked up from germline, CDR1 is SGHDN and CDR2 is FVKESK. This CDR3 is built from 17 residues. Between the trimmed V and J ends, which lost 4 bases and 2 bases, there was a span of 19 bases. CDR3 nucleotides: TGTGCCAGCAGCCCCCCGTATATGAGAGCACCCACAGATACGCAGTATTTT. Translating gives CASSPPYMRAPTDTQYF.

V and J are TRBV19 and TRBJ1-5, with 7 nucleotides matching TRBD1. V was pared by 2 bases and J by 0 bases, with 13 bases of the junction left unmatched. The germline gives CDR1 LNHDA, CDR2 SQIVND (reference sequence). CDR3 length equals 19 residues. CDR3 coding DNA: TGTGCCAGTAGTATAAAGCGACAGGGCGGGTCTTATAGCAATCAGCCCCAGCATTTT. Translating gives CASSIKRQGGSYSNQPQHF.

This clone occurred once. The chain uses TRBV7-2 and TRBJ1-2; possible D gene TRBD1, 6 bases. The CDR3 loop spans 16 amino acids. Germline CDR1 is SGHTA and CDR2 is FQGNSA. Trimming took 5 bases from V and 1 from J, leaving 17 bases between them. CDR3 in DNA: TGTGCCAGCAGCAATTACAGGGTCGGATATAACTATGGCTACACCTTC. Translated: CASSNYRVGYNYGYTF.

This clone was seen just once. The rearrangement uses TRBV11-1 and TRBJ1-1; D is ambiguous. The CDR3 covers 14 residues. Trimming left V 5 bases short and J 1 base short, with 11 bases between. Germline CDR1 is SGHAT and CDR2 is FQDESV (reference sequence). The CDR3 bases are TGTGCCAGCAGCACCGGACGGGAGAACACTGAAGCTTTCTTT. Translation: CASSTGRENTEAFF.

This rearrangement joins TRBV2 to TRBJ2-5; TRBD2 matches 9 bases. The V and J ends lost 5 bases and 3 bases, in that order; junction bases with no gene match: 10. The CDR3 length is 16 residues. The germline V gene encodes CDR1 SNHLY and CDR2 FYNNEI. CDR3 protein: CASSYAGTSFEETQYF. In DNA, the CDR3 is TGTGCCAGCAGTTATGCCGGGACTAGCTTCGAAGAGACCCAGTACTTC.

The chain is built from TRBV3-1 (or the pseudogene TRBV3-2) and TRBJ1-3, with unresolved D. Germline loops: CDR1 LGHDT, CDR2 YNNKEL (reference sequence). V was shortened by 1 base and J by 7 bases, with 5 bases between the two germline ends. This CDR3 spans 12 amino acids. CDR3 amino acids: CASSQGANTIYF. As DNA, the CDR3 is TGTGCCAGCAGCCAAGGTGCGAACACCATATATTTT.

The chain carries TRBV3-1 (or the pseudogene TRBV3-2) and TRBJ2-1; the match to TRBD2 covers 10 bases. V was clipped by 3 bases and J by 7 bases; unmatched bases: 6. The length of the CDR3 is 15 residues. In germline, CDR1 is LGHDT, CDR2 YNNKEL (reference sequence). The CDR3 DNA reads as TGTGCCAGCAGCCATGGAGCGGGGGGGCGAAATGAGCAGTTCTTC. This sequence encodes CASSHGAGGRNEQFF.

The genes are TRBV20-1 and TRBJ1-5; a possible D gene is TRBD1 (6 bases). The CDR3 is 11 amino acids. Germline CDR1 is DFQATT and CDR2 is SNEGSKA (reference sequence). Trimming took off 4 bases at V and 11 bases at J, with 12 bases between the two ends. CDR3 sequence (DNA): TGCAGTGCTATCGAACAGGGCGCCCAGCATTTT. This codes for CSAIEQGAQHF.

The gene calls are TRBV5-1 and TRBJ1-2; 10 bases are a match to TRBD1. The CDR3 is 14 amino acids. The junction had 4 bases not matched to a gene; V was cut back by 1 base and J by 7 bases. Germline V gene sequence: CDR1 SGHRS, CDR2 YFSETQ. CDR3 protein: CASSLSRDRGGYTF. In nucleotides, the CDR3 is TGCGCCAGCAGCTTGAGCCGGGACAGGGGTGGCTACACCTTC.

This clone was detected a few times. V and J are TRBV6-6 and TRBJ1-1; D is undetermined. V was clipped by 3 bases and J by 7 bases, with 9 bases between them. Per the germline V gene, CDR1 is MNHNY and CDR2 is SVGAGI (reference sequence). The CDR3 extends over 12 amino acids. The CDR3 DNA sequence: TGTGCCAGCAGTTATTTGGGCAGTGAAGCTTTCTTT. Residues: CASSYLGSEAFF.

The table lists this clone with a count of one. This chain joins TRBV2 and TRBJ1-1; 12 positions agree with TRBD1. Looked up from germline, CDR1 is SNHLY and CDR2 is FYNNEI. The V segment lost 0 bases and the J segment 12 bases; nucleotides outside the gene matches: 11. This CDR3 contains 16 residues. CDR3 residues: CASSEALGGQGAGTFF. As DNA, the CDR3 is TGTGCCAGCAGTGAAGCGCTTGGGGGACAGGGGGCTGGAACTTTCTTT. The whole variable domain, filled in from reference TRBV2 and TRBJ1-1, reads EPEVTQTPSHQVTQMGQEVILRCVPISNHLYFYWYRQILGQKVEFLVSFYNNEISEKSEIFDDQFSVERPDGSNFTLKIRSTKLEDSAMYFCASSEALGGQGAGTFFGQGTRLTVV.

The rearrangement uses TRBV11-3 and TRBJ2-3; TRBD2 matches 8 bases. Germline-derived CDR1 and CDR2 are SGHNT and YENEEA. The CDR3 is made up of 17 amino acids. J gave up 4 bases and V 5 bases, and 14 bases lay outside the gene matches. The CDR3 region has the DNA TGTGCCAGCAGCCGCGGGGGGACCACGGCCCAGGCAGATACGCAGTATTTT. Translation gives CASSRGGTTAQADTQYF.

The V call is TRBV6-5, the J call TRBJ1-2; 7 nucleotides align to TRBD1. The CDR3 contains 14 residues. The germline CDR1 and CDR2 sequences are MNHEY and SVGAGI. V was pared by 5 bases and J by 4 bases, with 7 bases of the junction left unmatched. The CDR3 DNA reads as TGTGCCAGCAGTCCCCAGGGGGGAGTCTATGGCTACACCTTC. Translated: CASSPQGGVYGYTF.

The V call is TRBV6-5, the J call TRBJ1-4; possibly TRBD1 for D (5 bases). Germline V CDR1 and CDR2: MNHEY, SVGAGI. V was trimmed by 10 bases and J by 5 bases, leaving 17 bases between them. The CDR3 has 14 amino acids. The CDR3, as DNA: TGTGCCACAGGGAGGGGCGGCTTGAATGAAAAACTGTTTTTT. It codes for CATGRGGLNEKLFF.

CDR3 sequence reads: CASSHRGGNTGELFF. The CDR3 DNA sequence: TGTGCCAGCAGCCACCGGGGGGGGAACACCGGGGAGCTGTTTTTT. The V gene is TRBV3-1 (or the pseudogene TRBV3-2), the J gene TRBJ2-2; 8 nucleotides agree with TRBD2. This CDR3 comprises 15 residues. Germline V gives CDR1 LGHDT, CDR2 YNNKEL (reference sequence). V lost 3 bases to trimming and J lost 1 base; unmatched junction nucleotides: 1.

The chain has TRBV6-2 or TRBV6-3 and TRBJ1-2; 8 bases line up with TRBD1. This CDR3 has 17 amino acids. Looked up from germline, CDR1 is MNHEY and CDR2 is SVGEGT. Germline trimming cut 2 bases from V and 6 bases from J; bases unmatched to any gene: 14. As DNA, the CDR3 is TGTGCCAGCAGTTACCAAATATCATTGGGACAGGAGAATGGCTACACCTTC. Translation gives CASSYQISLGQENGYTF.